This entry lists 6 T cell receptor beta chains sequenced from one sample in a study of T cell responses to AZD1222 COVID-19 vaccine. Repertoires were generated with immunoSEQ multiplex PCR, while TCRdb's copy carries only in-frame clones and drops some. The profile shows roughly 70,000 clones, around 79% of them singletons. Material: peripheral blood, obtained on day 0 of MenACWY control vaccination. All receptors derive from an adult in good health.

The rearrangement links TRBV2 to TRBJ2-7; 10 positions match TRBD2. This CDR3 region has 14 residues. The germline gives CDR1 SNHLY, CDR2 FYNNEI. With 8 bases clipped from V and 2 bases from J, the junction kept 6 bases outside the gene matches. DNA of the CDR3: TGTGCCAGCCGGAGACTAGCGGGCCCCTACGAGCAGTACTTC. As protein: CASRRLAGPYEQYF. Full variable domain (rest looked up from reference TRBV2 and TRBJ2-7): EPEVTQTPSHQVTQMGQEVILRCVPISNHLYFYWYRQILGQKVEFLVSFYNNEISEKSEIFDDQFSVERPDGSNFTLKIRSTKLEDSAMYFCASRRLAGPYEQYFGPGTRLTVT.

The CDR3, as DNA: TGCGCCAGCAGCTATTGGGGGAGTGATATGGCTGAAGCTTTCTTT. This sequence encodes CASSYWGSDMAEAFF. This chain uses TRBV5-1 with TRBJ1-1, with a tentative D call TRBD1 (5 bases). V dropped 3 bases and J dropped 6 bases, with 18 bases sitting between them. Looked up from germline, CDR1 is SGHRS and CDR2 is YFSETQ. The CDR3 totals 15 residues.

The chain couples TRBV28 to TRBJ2-1; the D gene is possibly TRBD2 (6 bases). Germline V gene lookup returns CDR1 MDHEN and CDR2 SYDVKM. The CDR3 is 13 amino acids. V was pared by 8 bases and J by 13 bases, with 21 bases between. The chain's CDR3 is CASAPRSWEVQFF. In DNA, the CDR3 is TGTGCCAGCGCCCCGAGGAGCTGGGAGGTCCAGTTCTTC.

The chain uses TRBV4-1 and TRBJ2-5; maybe TRBD1 (6 bases). V was cut by 4 bases and J by 4 bases, with 10 bases left in between. In germline, CDR1 is MGHRA, CDR2 YSYEKL. The CDR3 has 13 residues. In DNA form, the CDR3 reads TGCGCCAGCAGCCGATTACAGGGAGAGACCCAGTACTTC. This encodes CASSRLQGETQYF.

The gene calls are TRBV19 and TRBJ2-1, with a tentative D call TRBD2 (6 bases). CDR3 size: 15 residues. V was shortened by 2 bases and J by 7 bases, with 15 bases between the two germline ends. Germline assignment: CDR1 LNHDA and CDR2 SQIVND (reference sequence). CDR3 loop: CASSIREAGKNEQFF. The CDR3 coding sequence is TGTGCCAGTAGTATAAGGGAGGCAGGGAAGAATGAGCAGTTCTTC.

The chain is built from TRBV19 and TRBJ2-3; 10 bases are shared with TRBD2. The germline CDR1 and CDR2 sequences are LNHDA and SQIVND (reference sequence). The length of the CDR3 is 15 residues. V dropped 6 bases and J dropped 2; count of bases not matched to a gene: 5. CDR3 sequence (DNA): TGTGCCAGTAGGGCTAGCGGGGGAGCCACAGATACGCAGTATTTT. This encodes CASRASGGATDTQYF.